The next 2 T cell receptor beta chains were all read from a single sample in a study of blood T cells in healthy people across ages. Then a second PCR, running about 6 to 11 cycles, was carried out with a sample-barcoded 5' primer and a J-beta primer mix. One entry per CDR3 protein results from TCRdb running MiXCR on the 5' RACE reads. The table records hundreds of thousands of distinct CDR3 sequences, roughly half of them present only once. Sequencing was carried out using blood. The receptors come from a woman older than 75 in good health.

This clonotype has a handful of counts. The chain uses TRBV28 and TRBJ2-3, with 9 nucleotides matching TRBD1. Germline-derived CDR1 and CDR2 are MDHEN and SYDVKM. J lost 3 bases, V lost 6 bases, and 7 bases had no gene match. CDR3 length equals 15 residues. CDR3 sequence: CASSSGQGRTDTQYF. The CDR3 nucleotides are TGTGCCAGCAGCTCCGGACAGGGGAGAACAGATACGCAGTATTTT.

In this sample, this clonotype turned up many times. This chain uses TRBV7-3 with TRBJ2-3; weak D call: TRBD2 (7 bases). The CDR3 is 15 residues long. Germline V gives CDR1 SGHTA, CDR2 FQGTGA. Trimming took 0 bases from V and 2 from J, leaving 9 bases between them. CDR3 sequence reads: CASSLTGGVTDTQYF. CDR3 bases: TGTGCCAGCAGCTTAACAGGGGGGGTCACAGATACGCAGTATTTT.